The clone carrying this T cell receptor (beta chain) has a count of ten or more. Antigen: not known. A read error may produce the germline difference seen at one junction end. The CDR3 length is 13 residues. Germline lookup yields CDR1 SGHRS and CDR2 YFSETQ. Described time point: newly diagnosed GD, antithyroid drugs for less than 3 months. Extracted PBMC RNA gave rise to the TCR library. Investigators prepared the TCR beta libraries by applying iRepertoire HTBI primers and Arm-PCR of CDR3 regions. One entry per CDR3 protein results from TCRdb running MiXCR on the multiplex PCR reads. The data show 320,000 or so distinct CDR3 sequences, 15% to 20% seen once. This sample stems from a study of regulatory T cells in long-lasting Graves disease. General study points: Favoring TRBV28, TRBJ1-2 and TRBJ2-5 was a feature seen in persistent disease.

The clonotype was recovered from a female donor with Graves disease. The material sequenced was peripheral blood mononuclear cells (PBMCs), taken at new diagnosis, from a patient treated with antithyroid drugs. The chain joins TRBV5-1 to TRBJ2-2, with a weak D call TRBD2 (6 bases). This CDR3 reads CASSLGGSGELFF. CDR3 sequence (DNA): TGTGCCAGCAGCTTGGGAGGATCCGGGGAGCTGTTTTTT.